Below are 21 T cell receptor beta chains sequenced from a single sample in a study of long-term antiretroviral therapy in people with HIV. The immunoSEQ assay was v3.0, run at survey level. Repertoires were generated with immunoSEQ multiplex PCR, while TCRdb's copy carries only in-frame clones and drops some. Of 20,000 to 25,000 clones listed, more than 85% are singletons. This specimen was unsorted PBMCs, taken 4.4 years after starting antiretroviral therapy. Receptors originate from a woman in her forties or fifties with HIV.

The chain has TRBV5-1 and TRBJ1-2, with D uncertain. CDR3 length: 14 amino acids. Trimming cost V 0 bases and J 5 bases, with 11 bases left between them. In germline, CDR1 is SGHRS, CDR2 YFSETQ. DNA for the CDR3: TGCGCCAGCAGCTTGGCGACAATAATGTATGGCTACACCTTC. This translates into CASSLATIMYGYTF.

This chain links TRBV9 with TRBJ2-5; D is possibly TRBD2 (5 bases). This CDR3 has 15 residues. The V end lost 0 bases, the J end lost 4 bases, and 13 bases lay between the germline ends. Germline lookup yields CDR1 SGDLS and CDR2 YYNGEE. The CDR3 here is CASSVGPLSVETQYF. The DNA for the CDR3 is TGTGCCAGCAGCGTAGGACCTCTTAGCGTAGAGACCCAGTACTTC.

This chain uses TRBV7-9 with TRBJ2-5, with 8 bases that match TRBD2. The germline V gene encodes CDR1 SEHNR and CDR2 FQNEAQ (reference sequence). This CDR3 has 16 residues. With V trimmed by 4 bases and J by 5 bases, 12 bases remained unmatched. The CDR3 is CASSSSSGGGVETQYF. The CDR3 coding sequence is TGTGCCAGCAGCTCCTCGAGCGGGGGAGGCGTGGAGACCCAGTACTTC.

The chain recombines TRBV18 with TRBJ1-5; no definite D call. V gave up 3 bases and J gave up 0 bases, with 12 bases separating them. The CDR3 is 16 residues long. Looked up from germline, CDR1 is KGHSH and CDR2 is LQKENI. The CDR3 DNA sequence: TGTGCCAGCTCACCCGGGTCGGCTACTAGCAATCAGCCCCAGCATTTT. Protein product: CASSPGSATSNQPQHF.

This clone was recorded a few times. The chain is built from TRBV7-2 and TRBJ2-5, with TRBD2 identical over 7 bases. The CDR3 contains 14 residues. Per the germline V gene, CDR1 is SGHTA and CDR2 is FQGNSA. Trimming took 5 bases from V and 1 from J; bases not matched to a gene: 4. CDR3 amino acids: CASSNVAGQETQYF. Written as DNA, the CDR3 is TGTGCCAGCAGCAACGTAGCGGGCCAAGAGACCCAGTACTTC.

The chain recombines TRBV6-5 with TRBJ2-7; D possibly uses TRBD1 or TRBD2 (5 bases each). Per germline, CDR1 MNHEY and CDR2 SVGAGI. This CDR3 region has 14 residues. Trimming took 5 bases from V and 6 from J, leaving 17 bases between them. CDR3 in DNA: TGTGCCAGCAGTCCGGCAGTGAGGGGTCTCGAGCAGTACTTC. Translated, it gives CASSPAVRGLEQYF.

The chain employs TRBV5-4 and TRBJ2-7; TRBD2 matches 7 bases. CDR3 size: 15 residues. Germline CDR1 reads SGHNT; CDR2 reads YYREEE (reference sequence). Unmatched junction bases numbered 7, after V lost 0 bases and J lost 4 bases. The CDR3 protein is CASSLGRGGLYEQYF. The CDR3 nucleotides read TGTGCCAGCAGCTTGGGCCGCGGGGGACTATACGAGCAGTACTTC.

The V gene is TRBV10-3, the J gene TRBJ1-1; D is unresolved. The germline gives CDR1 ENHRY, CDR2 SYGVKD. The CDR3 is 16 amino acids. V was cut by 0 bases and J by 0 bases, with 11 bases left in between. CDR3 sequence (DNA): TGTGCCATCAGTGAGTCGAAGAGGCTATTGAACACTGAAGCTTTCTTT. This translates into CAISESKRLLNTEAFF.

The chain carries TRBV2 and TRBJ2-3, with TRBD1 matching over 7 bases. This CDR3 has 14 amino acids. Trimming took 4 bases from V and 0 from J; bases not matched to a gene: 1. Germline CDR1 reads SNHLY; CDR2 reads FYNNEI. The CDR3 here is CASSGQGSTDTQYF. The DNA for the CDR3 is TGTGCCAGCAGTGGACAGGGAAGCACAGATACGCAGTATTTT.

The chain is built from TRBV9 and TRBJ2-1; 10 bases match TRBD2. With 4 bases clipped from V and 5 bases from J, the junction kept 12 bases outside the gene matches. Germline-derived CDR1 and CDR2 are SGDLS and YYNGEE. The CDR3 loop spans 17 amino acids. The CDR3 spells CASSPLPLLAGNNEQFF. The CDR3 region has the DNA TGTGCCAGCAGCCCATTACCGCTACTAGCGGGAAACAATGAGCAGTTCTTC.

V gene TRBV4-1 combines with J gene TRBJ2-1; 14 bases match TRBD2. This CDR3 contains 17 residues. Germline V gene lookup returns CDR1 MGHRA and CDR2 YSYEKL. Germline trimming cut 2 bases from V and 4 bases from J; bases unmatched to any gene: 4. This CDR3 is CASSQPGLAGGYNEQFF. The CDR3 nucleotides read TGCGCCAGCAGCCAACCCGGACTAGCGGGGGGTTACAATGAGCAGTTCTTC.

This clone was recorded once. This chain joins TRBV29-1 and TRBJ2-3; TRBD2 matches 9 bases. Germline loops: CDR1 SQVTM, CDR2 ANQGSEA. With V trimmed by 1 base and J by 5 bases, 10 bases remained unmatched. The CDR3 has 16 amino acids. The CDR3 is CSVEVSRGGAGDTQYF. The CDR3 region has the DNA TGCAGCGTTGAAGTGAGTCGCGGGGGGGCAGGAGATACGCAGTATTTT.

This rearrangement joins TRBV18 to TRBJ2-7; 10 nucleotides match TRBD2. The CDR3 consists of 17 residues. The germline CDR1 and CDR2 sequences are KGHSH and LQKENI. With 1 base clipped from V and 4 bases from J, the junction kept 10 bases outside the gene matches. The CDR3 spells CASSPRATSGVWYEQYF. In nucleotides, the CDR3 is TGTGCCAGCTCACCACGAGCAACTAGCGGGGTCTGGTACGAGCAGTACTTC.

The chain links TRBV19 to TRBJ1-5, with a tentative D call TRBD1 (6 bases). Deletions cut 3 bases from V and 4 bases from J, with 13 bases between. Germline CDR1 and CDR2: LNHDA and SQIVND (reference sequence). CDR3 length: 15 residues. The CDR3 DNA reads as TGTGCCAGTAGTATTTCGGACAGATCAAATCAGCCCCAGCATTTT. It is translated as CASSISDRSNQPQHF.

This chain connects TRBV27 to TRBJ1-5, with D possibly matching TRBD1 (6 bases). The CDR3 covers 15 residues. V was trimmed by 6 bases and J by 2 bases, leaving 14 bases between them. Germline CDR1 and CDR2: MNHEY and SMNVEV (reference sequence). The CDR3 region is CASRLQGWGNQPQHF. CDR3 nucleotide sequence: TGTGCCAGCAGATTACAGGGATGGGGCAATCAGCCCCAGCATTTT.

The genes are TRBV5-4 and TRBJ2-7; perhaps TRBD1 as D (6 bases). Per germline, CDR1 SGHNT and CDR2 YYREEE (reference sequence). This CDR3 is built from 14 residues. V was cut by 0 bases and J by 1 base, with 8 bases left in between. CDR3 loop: CASSLGDRSYEQYF. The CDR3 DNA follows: TGTGCCAGCAGCTTGGGTGACAGGTCCTACGAGCAGTACTTC. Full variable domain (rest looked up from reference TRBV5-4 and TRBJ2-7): ETGVTQSPTHLIKTRGQQVTLRCSSQSGHNTVSWYQQALGQGPQFIFQYYREEENGRGNFPPRFSGLQFPNYSSELNVNALELDDSALYLCASSLGDRSYEQYFGPGTRLTVT.

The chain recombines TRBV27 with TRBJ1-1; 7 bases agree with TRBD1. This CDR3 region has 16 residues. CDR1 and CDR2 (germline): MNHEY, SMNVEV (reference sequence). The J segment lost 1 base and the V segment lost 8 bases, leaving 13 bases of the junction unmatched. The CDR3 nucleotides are TGTGCCAGCCGACGCCCCCAGACAGGGCGGAACACTGAAGCTTTCTTT. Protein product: CASRRPQTGRNTEAFF.

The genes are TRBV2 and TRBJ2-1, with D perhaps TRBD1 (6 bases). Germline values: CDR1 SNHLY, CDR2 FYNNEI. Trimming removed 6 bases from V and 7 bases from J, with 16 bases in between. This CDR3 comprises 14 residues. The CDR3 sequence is CASRQRQATNEQFF. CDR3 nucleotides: TGTGCCAGCAGACAACGACAGGCAACGAATGAGCAGTTCTTC.

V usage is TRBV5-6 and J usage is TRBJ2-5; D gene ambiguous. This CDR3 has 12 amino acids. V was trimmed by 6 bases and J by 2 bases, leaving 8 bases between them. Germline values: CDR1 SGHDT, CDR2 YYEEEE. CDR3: CASMRPQETQYF. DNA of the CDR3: TGTGCCAGCATGCGTCCTCAAGAGACCCAGTACTTC.

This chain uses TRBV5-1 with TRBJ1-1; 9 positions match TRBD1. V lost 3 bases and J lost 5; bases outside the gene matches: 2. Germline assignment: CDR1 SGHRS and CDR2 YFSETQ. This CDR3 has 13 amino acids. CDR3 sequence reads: CASSSGTGTEAFF. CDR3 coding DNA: TGCGCCAGCAGCTCAGGGACAGGGACTGAAGCTTTCTTT.

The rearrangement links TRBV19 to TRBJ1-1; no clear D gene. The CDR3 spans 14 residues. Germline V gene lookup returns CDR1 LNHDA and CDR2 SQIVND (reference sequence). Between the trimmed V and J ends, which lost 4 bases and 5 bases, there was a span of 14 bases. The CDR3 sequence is CASSTGPDTTEAFF. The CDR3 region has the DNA TGTGCCAGTAGTACCGGACCTGATACGACTGAAGCTTTCTTT.